This entry features one TCR beta chain sequence. The antigen remains undetermined. Germline assignment: CDR1 MNHNS and CDR2 SASEGT. The V end was cut by 4 bases, the J end by 1 base, with 15 bases between. The CDR3 spans 16 residues. Only in-frame clones appear in the TCRdb table, and some are missing; sequencing was by immunoSEQ multiplex PCR. The sample carries about 260,000 clones, approximately 90% recorded once. Treatment meaning: about 20 received Ad26.COV2.S at low or high dose, single or two shots; 5 received placebo; per-sample allocation not given. Specimen acquisition occurred on day 63 following the initial vaccine or placebo injection. Donor was an adult aged 18-55 years in Boston. This specimen comes from a study of Ad26.COV2.S vaccination and SARS-CoV-2 variants. Study results and caveats: Comparability of non-spike TCR breadth was observed across vaccine and placebo recipients.

This chain connects TRBV6-1 to TRBJ2-3, with D hard to call. Specimen: peripheral blood, collected in a trial of Ad26.COV2.S vaccine versus placebo. This clonotype was sampled from a person between 18 and 65 years old who received the Ad26.COV2.S COVID-19 vaccine or a placebo. The CDR3 loop is CASSADGVMGTDTQYF. CDR3 nucleotides: TGTGCCAGCAGTGCGGACGGCGTGATGGGCACAGATACGCAGTATTTT.